This T cell receptor beta chain comes out of a study of identical twins. Study-level results: The more abundant beta clonotypes in cord blood had fewer insertions, and memory repertoires did not show this. Findings depended on cross-sectional statistics rather than tracking the same donors. For zero-insertion analyses, partial confounding could come from invariant MAIT and iNKT cells.

TCRdb reprocessed the 5' RACE reads via MiXCR and lists one record per CDR3 protein. In the table there are 600,000 to 850,000 distinct CDR3 sequences, around a sixth of which are singletons. This clonotype has only a few counts. Its antigen remains unknown. Trimming pared 3 bases from V and 14 bases from J, leaving 11 bases between. This CDR3 contains 11 residues. These records were also assigned to another study, of T cells expressing NK-cell markers.

The TCR sequence derives from a woman aged 18-29 years in good health. The sequencing sample was made of PBMCs. The chain couples TRBV12-3 or TRBV12-4 to TRBJ2-1, with D perhaps TRBD2 (5 bases). CDR3 sequence (DNA): TGTGCCAGCAGTTTTTGGAGGACGAAGTTCTTC. Translation: CASSFWRTKFF.